One T cell receptor beta chain is described in this entry. This record belongs to a study of blood T cell repertoires in COVID-19. The overall study: Samples of COVID-19 (acute and convalescent) were obtained from the United States, Italy and Spain. In each case, the material was cDNA or gDNA derived from T cells, B-cell-depleted T cells, or PBMCs.

The CDR3 sequence is 15 residues long. Trimming took off 2 bases at V and 4 bases at J, with 14 bases between the two ends. Germline V lookup: CDR1 LNHNV, CDR2 YYDKDF (reference sequence). Authors' methods: Amplified reference gene primers provided the basis for estimating nucleated cell counts. The assay was immunoSEQ multiplex PCR, and TCRdb's table has in-frame clones only and misses some. Clonal size and the V and J genes are those of that table, whereas D and trimming came from the DNA. The data hold about 77,000 clones, with around 79% observed a single time. The TCR sequence derives from a man aged 60 to 69 with acute or convalescent COVID-19. Sequences were obtained from peripheral blood. The chain couples TRBV15 to TRBJ2-5; D perhaps matches TRBD2 (7 bases). The CDR3 nucleotides are TGTGCCACCAGCAGATATGACGGGGGGCGAGAGACCCAGTACTTC. It specifies CATSRYDGGRETQYF.